The clone carrying this T cell receptor beta chain was observed once. The data are from a study of cytomegalovirus exposure and HLA in healthy donors. Overall study: The Caucasian-associated ancestry cluster contained 75% to 85% of the approximately 410 genotyped donors.

PCR used 60 Vbeta primers and 13 Jbeta primers. Only in-frame clones appear in the TCRdb table, and some are missing; sequencing was by immunoSEQ multiplex PCR. This sample carries about 240,000 clones, approximately 82% of them seen once, and the ten largest clones take around 8.6%. Sequenced material: PBMCs. This clonotype was sampled from a woman aged 60-70 years in good health and CMV-seropositive.

This CDR3 is CASSPIGGDGELFF. CDR3 nucleotides: TGTGCCAGCAGCCCCATAGGGGGGGACGGGGAGCTGTTTTTT. The V and J genes are TRBV5-6 and TRBJ2-2; TRBD2 might be the D (7 bases). There are 14 residues in the CDR3. CDR1 and CDR2 from the germline V gene are SGHDT and YYEEEE. V was trimmed by 4 bases and J by 7 bases, leaving 14 bases between them.